The 25 T cell receptor beta chains below all came from one sample that was sequenced in a study of T-cell reconstitution after alpha-beta-depleted transplantation in children. A library of TCRbeta sequences, prepared with unique molecular identifiers, was generated. TCRdb ran MiXCR on the PCR reads and lists one entry per CDR3 protein. Found here are just under 550,000 distinct CDR3 sequences, 15% to 20% of them singletons; the top ten hold less than 4%. The sequencing used PBMCs from the stem cell graft donor, collected from the stem cell graft. The receptors were gathered from a human donor who donated a stem cell graft to a child with acute lymphoblastic leukemia.

This clonotype has more than one count but fewer than ten. The rearrangement joins TRBV7-3 to TRBJ2-1; D uncertain. With 0 bases removed from V and 0 bases from J, the gap between germline ends came to 21 bases. Germline V gene data show CDR1 as SGHTA and CDR2 as FQGTGA. This CDR3 is 20 amino acids long. The CDR3 DNA follows: TGTGCCAGCAGCTTAACAAGCGTAAGCCATCCCCGGAGCTCCTACAATGAGCAGTTCTTC. This gives the protein CASSLTSVSHPRSSYNEQFF.

This clonotype was seen only once. This chain connects TRBV7-2 to TRBJ2-7; no clear D. The CDR3 runs 15 residues. In germline, CDR1 is SGHTA, CDR2 FQGNSA. V was pared by 6 bases and J by 0 bases, with 15 bases between. CDR3 DNA sequence: TGTGCCAGCAGTCGCCCGGAAGCCCACTCCTACGAGCAGTACTTC. Its protein product is CASSRPEAHSYEQYF.

The chain is built from TRBV15 and TRBJ1-3; D uncertain. In germline, CDR1 is LNHNV, CDR2 YYDKDF (reference sequence). V was trimmed by 0 bases and J by 0 bases, leaving 9 bases between them. The CDR3 has 16 amino acids. CDR3 DNA sequence: TGTGCCACCAGCAGAGAATCAGCACACTCTGGAAACACCATATATTTT. Translation gives CATSRESAHSGNTIYF. The variable domain in full, with the rest retrieved from reference TRBV15 and TRBJ1-3, is DAMVIQNPRYQVTQFGKPVTLSCSQTLNHNVMYWYQQKSSQAPKLLFHYYDKDFNNEADTPDNFQSRRPNTSFCFLDIRSPGLGDTAMYLCATSRESAHSGNTIYFGEGSWLTVV.

V usage is TRBV7-8 and J usage is TRBJ1-1; D is uncertain. Germline-derived CDR1 and CDR2 are SGHVS and FQNEAQ. V was trimmed by 0 bases and J by 5 bases, leaving 13 bases between them. The CDR3 is 15 amino acids. CDR3 nucleotides: TGTGCCAGCAGCTTAGCTAGGGTAGCGAGGACTGAAGCTTTCTTT. Residues: CASSLARVARTEAFF.

This clonotype was seen only a few times. The gene calls are TRBV5-1 and TRBJ2-1; 7 positions match TRBD2. From germline, CDR1 is SGHRS and CDR2 YFSETQ. CDR3 length: 15 residues. V shed 0 bases and J 7 bases; nucleotides not matched to a gene: 7. The CDR3 loop reads CASSLDAGVGNEQFF. CDR3 coding DNA: TGCGCCAGCAGCTTGGATGCGGGAGTCGGGAATGAGCAGTTCTTC.

This clonotype was detected a few times. This sequence joins TRBV3-1 and TRBJ2-1; 10 nucleotides align to TRBD1. CDR1 is LGHDT and CDR2 is YNNKEL in the germline V gene (reference sequence). J was trimmed by 7 bases and V by 6 bases; bases with no gene match: 9. This CDR3 is built from 15 residues. The CDR3 sequence is CASRAGTGEGNEQFF. The CDR3 DNA sequence: TGTGCCAGCAGGGCGGGGACAGGGGAGGGGAATGAGCAGTTCTTC.

This chain joins TRBV5-1 and TRBJ1-1; D gene uncertain. The CDR3 contains 15 residues. Trimming removed 0 bases at V and 4 bases at J, with 13 bases between. Germline V gives CDR1 SGHRS, CDR2 YFSETQ. CDR3 in DNA: TGCGCCAGCAGCTTGGCGTCGGCAACCGTCACTGAAGCTTTCTTT. Translation gives CASSLASATVTEAFF.

This clonotype was detected only a few times. The chain recombines TRBV7-9 with TRBJ1-1; 10 positions match TRBD1. The V gene's germline CDR1 is SEHNR and CDR2 FQNEAQ (reference sequence). The CDR3 contains 16 residues. The V gene end was trimmed by 5 bases and the J gene end by 2 bases; junction bases not matched to a gene: 8. This CDR3 reads CASSLPGTGANTEAFF. The CDR3 DNA is TGTGCCAGCAGCCTCCCCGGGACAGGGGCTAACACTGAAGCTTTCTTT.

This clonotype was picked up a small number of times. The J gene is TRBJ1-2, the V gene TRBV10-3; 8 positions match TRBD1. V gave up 1 base and J gave up 2 bases; unmatched junction bases: 6. The CDR3 extends over 16 amino acids. Germline CDR1 ENHRY, CDR2 SYGVKD. For the CDR3, the DNA is TGTGCCATCAGTGAGTGGGCAGGGGGCGCAAACTATGGCTACACCTTC. Protein sequence: CAISEWAGGANYGYTF.

This clonotype was seen more than once but under ten times. V usage is TRBV12-3 or TRBV12-4 and J usage is TRBJ1-3; D is unclear. The CDR3 is made up of 11 amino acids. Trimming cost V 7 bases and J 4 bases, with 5 bases left between them. The DNA for the CDR3 is TGTGCCAGCACCCTGGGAAACACCATATATTTT. Its translation: CASTLGNTIYF.

This clonotype appeared a few times. The rearrangement links TRBV27 to TRBJ1-2; D is perhaps TRBD1 (6 bases). Germline values: CDR1 MNHEY, CDR2 SMNVEV (reference sequence). There are 15 residues in the CDR3. V lost 3 bases and J lost 4, with 15 bases in between. The CDR3 DNA is TGTGCCAGCAGTTTTTCCCTGGACAGACTCTATGGCTACACCTTC. The encoded protein is CASSFSLDRLYGYTF.

The J gene is TRBJ2-7, the V gene TRBV5-4; TRBD2 matches 15 bases. CDR3 length: 16 amino acids. CDR1 is SGHNT and CDR2 is YYREEE in the germline V gene (reference sequence). Trimming took 3 bases from V and 7 from J; bases not matched to a gene: 8. CDR3 in amino acids: CASSWRTSGREREQYF. The CDR3 DNA follows: TGTGCCAGCAGCTGGAGGACTAGCGGGAGGGAGCGTGAGCAGTACTTC.

This clonotype was seen only a few times. The V gene is TRBV29-1, the J gene TRBJ1-1; a possible D gene is TRBD1 (6 bases). V was trimmed by 6 bases and J by 4 bases, leaving 9 bases between them. Germline V lookup: CDR1 SQVTM, CDR2 ANQGSEA. The CDR3 is 11 amino acids. As DNA, the CDR3 is TGCAGCGTGCCGGACAGCACTGAAGCTTTCTTT. Translation: CSVPDSTEAFF.

There are a few counts of this clonotype. The chain joins TRBV20-1 to TRBJ1-1; D call uncertain. There are 14 residues in the CDR3. The germline gives CDR1 DFQATT, CDR2 SNEGSKA (reference sequence). V dropped 0 bases and J dropped 1 base, with 9 bases sitting between them. The CDR3 is CSARDPAGNTEAFF. CDR3 in DNA: TGCAGTGCTAGAGATCCGGCAGGGAACACTGAAGCTTTCTTT.

The chain joins TRBV5-1 to TRBJ1-2; D gene ambiguous. V lost 2 bases and J 6 bases, leaving 11 bases between the germline ends. Germline CDR1 is SGHRS and CDR2 is YFSETQ. CDR3 size: 13 residues. The CDR3 spells CASSFGERDGYTF. The CDR3 DNA follows: TGCGCCAGCAGCTTCGGGGAGAGGGATGGCTACACCTTC.

As regards this clonotype: The conserved final phenylalanine or tryptophan is absent from the CDR3, which likely points to a read error. This chain connects TRBV7-2 to TRBJ2-7; a possible D gene is TRBD2 (6 bases). The CDR3 is 15 residues long. CDR1 and CDR2 (germline): SGHTA, FQGNSA. V was clipped by 3 bases and J by 3 bases, with 15 bases between them. CDR3 loop: CASSFRNLALYEQYL. CDR3 bases: TGTGCCAGCAGCTTCCGAAACCTAGCGCTCTACGAGCAGTACTTG.

The chain combines TRBV15 with TRBJ2-7, with 9 bases aligning to TRBD1. There are 14 residues in the CDR3. The V and J ends lost 5 bases and 3 bases, in that order; junction bases with no gene match: 5. Germline CDR1 reads LNHNV; CDR2 reads YYDKDF (reference sequence). CDR3 nucleotides: TGTGCCACCAGCGGGGACAGGGTATTCTACGAGCAGTACTTC. Amino acid sequence: CATSGDRVFYEQYF.

V usage is TRBV3-1 and J usage is TRBJ1-4, with a weak D call TRBD1 (5 bases). CDR1 and CDR2 (germline): LGHDT, YNNKEL (reference sequence). V lost 1 base and J 7 bases, leaving 22 bases between the germline ends. CDR3 length: 18 residues. CDR3 loop: CASSQGWGGGSTIEKLFF. The CDR3, as DNA: TGTGCCAGCAGCCAAGGTTGGGGCGGAGGAAGCACCATTGAAAAACTGTTTTTT.

This clonotype was counted a few times. J is TRBJ1-1 and V is TRBV5-1; tentative D call: TRBD1 (5 bases). The V and J ends lost 4 bases and 5 bases respectively, with 15 bases between them. CDR1 is SGHRS, CDR2 YFSETQ, per germline. CDR3 length equals 14 residues. The CDR3 bases are TGCGCCAGCAGCCCCTATCGGGGACGGACTGAAGCTTTCTTT. Translating gives CASSPYRGRTEAFF. Based on the CDR3 plus reference TRBV5-1 and TRBJ1-1, the full variable domain is KAGVTQTPRYLIKTRGQQVTLSCSPISGHRSVSWYQQTPGQGLQFLFEYFSETQRNKGNFPGRFSGRQFSNSRSEMNVSTLELGDSALYLCASSPYRGRTEAFFGQGTRLTVV.

This clonotype was observed a few times. The gene calls are TRBV14 and TRBJ2-2; D is ambiguous. Between the trimmed V and J ends, which lost 4 bases and 3 bases, there was a span of 9 bases. This CDR3 spans 14 amino acids. Germline assignment: CDR1 SGHDN and CDR2 FVKESK. The CDR3 DNA reads TGTGCCAGCAGCCTAAAGTTCGACACCGGGGAGCTGTTTTTT. Translated, it gives CASSLKFDTGELFF.

The genes are TRBV12-5 and TRBJ2-1, with D possibly TRBD1 on 5 matching bases. Germline V gene lookup returns CDR1 LGHNT and CDR2 FRNRAP. V was shortened by 7 bases and J by 6 bases, with 13 bases between the two germline ends. CDR3 length: 13 residues. The CDR3 sequence is CASALQGINEQFF. Here the CDR3 DNA reads TGTGCTAGTGCCCTTCAGGGAATCAATGAGCAGTTCTTC.

This chain joins TRBV5-6 and TRBJ2-7; D remains ambiguous. There are 15 residues in the CDR3. Trimming took 9 bases from V and 3 from J, leaving 22 bases between them. In germline, CDR1 is SGHDT, CDR2 YYEEEE. CDR3 sequence: CAMSLIPGSYYEQYF. The CDR3 DNA follows: TGTGCCATGAGCCTTATCCCTGGGTCCTACTACGAGCAGTACTTC.

This rearrangement joins TRBV18 to TRBJ2-5, with D possibly being TRBD2 (5 bases). The CDR3 runs 16 residues. CDR1 and CDR2 from the germline V gene are KGHSH and LQKENI. Trimming took 3 bases from V and 0 from J, leaving 14 bases between them. Written as DNA, the CDR3 is TGTGCCAGCTCACCGGACCTCGGGGTACACCAAGAGACCCAGTACTTC. Protein product: CASSPDLGVHQETQYF.

The table lists this clonotype with a few counts. This chain joins TRBV20-1 and TRBJ2-1; D may be TRBD1 (5 bases). V lost 1 base, J lost 8 bases, and 15 bases lay in between. Germline V gives CDR1 DFQATT, CDR2 SNEGSKA (reference sequence). The CDR3 loop spans 14 amino acids. The CDR3 region has the DNA TGCAGTGCTAGAGTCCCAAACCAGGGATATGAGCAGTTCTTC. Translating gives CSARVPNQGYEQFF.

This clonotype turned up a few times. The rearrangement joins TRBV15 to TRBJ1-1; TRBD1 might be the D (5 bases). The germline V gene has CDR1 LNHNV and CDR2 YYDKDF (reference sequence). V lost 3 bases to trimming and J lost 0 bases, with 17 bases between them. This CDR3 is 17 amino acids long. CDR3 sequence: CATSSRDHLLMNTEAFF. The CDR3 nucleotides are TGTGCCACCAGCAGCAGGGACCACCTACTTATGAACACTGAAGCTTTCTTT.